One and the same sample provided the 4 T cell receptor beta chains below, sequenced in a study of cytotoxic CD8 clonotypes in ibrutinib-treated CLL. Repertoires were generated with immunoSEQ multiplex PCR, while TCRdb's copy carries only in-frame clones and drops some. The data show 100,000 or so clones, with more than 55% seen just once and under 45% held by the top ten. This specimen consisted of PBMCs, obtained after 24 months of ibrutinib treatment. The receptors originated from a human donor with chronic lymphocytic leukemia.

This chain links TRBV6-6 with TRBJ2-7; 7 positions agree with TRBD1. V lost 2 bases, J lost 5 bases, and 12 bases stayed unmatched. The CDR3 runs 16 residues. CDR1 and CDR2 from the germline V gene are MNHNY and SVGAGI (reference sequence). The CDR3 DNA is TGTGCCAGCAGTTACCGACAGGGCCAACTTGCCCACGAGCAGTACTTC. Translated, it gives CASSYRQGQLAHEQYF.

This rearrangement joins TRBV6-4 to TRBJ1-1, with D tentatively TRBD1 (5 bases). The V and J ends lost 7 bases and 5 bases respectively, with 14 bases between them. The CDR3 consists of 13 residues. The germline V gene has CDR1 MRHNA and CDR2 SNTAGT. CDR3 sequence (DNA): TGTGCCAGCATCCGTAGGGGTGATACTGAAGCTTTCTTT. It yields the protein CASIRRGDTEAFF.

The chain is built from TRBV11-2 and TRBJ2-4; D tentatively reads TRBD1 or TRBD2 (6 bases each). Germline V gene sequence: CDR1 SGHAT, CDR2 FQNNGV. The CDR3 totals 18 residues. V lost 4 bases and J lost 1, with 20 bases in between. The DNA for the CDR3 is TGTGCCAGCAGCTCCTTGACCGCCGGGGGCAACGCCAAAAACATTCAGTACTTC. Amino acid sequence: CASSSLTAGGNAKNIQYF.

The chain's CDR3 is CASSYTGDYNEQFF. CDR3 nucleotides: TGTGCCAGCAGCTATACGGGAGATTACAATGAGCAGTTCTTC. This chain joins TRBV27 and TRBJ2-1; D might be TRBD2 (6 bases). V lost 6 bases to trimming and J lost 4 bases, with 13 bases between them. The CDR3 loop spans 14 amino acids. Germline lookup yields CDR1 MNHEY and CDR2 SMNVEV (reference sequence).